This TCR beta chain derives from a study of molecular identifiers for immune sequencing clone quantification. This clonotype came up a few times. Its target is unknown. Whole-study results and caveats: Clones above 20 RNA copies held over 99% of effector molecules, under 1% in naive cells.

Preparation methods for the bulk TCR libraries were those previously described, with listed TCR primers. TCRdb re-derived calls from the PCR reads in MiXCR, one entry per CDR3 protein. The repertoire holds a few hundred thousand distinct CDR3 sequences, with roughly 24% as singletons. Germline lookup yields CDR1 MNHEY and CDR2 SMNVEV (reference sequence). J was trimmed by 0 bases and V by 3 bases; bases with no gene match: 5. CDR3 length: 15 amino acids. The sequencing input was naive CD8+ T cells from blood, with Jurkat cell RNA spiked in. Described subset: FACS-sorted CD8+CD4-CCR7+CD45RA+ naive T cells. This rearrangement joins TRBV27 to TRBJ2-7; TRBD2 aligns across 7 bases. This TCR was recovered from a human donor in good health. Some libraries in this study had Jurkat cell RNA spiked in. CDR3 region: CASSFGSGTSYEQYF. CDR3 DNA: TGTGCCAGCAGTTTTGGGAGCGGGACCTCCTACGAGCAGTACTTC.